This is a list of T cell receptor beta chains from one sample in a study of blood T cell repertoires in COVID-19. Repertoires were generated with immunoSEQ multiplex PCR, while TCRdb's copy carries only in-frame clones and drops some. The sample shows over 100,000 clones, over 75% of them seen only once. Source material: peripheral blood. Source of these receptors: an older man with acute or convalescent COVID-19. Each CDR3 is given with its conserved first and last residue. A D gene is named only where the DNA matches it firmly. Rows may omit the clone size; those that give it use once, few, many or a size class.

J: TRBJ2-2; size: -; V: TRBV14; D: -; DNA: TGTGCCAGCAGGGCCCAGGCCGCGAACACCGGGGAGCTGTTTTTT; CDR3: CASRAQAANTGELFF
J: TRBJ1-1; size: -; V: TRBV5-8; D: -; DNA: TGTGCCAGCAGCTTGGAGGGTTCCAGGGCGGACACTGAAGCTTTCTTT; CDR3: CASSLEGSRADTEAFF
J: TRBJ1-5; size: many; V: TRBV7-9; D: TRBD1; DNA: TGTGCCAGCAGCTTAGGAGGTGGCGGGACAGGGGCGAATCAGCCCCAGCATTTT; CDR3: CASSLGGGGTGANQPQHF
J: TRBJ2-7; size: -; V: TRBV29-1; D: TRBD1; DNA: TGCAGCGTTGGGGGACAGACCCACTACGAGCAGTACTTC; CDR3: CSVGGQTHYEQYF
J: TRBJ2-1; size: -; V: TRBV13; D: TRBD2; DNA: TGTGCCAGCAGTAGCGGGAGGGCGAATGAGCAGTTCTTC; CDR3: CASSSGRANEQFF
J: TRBJ1-2; size: -; V: TRBV2; D: -; DNA: TGTGCCAGCACCTTGGACACCTCTAACTATGGCTACACCTTC; CDR3: CASTLDTSNYGYTF
J: TRBJ2-2; size: once; V: TRBV5-1; D: -; DNA: TGCGCCAGCAGCTTGGACTTGACCGGGGAGCTGTTTTTT; CDR3: CASSLDLTGELFF
J: TRBJ2-3; size: -; V: TRBV7-2; D: -; DNA: TGTGCCAGCAGCATACTAGTGGATACGCAGTATTTT; CDR3: CASSILVDTQYF
J: TRBJ1-3; size: -; V: TRBV3-1/TRBV3-2; D: TRBD1; DNA: TGTGCCAGCAGCGCCACAGGGGCTGGAAACACCATATATTTT; CDR3: CASSATGAGNTIYF
J: TRBJ2-2; size: -; V: TRBV6-5; D: -; DNA: TGTGCCAGCAGTTACTCCAGGGGTCCGAACACCGGGGAGCTGTTTTTT; CDR3: CASSYSRGPNTGELFF
J: TRBJ2-5; size: -; V: TRBV5-4; D: TRBD2; DNA: TGTGCCAGCAGCACGAGCCTAGCGGGGCGGGAGACCCAGTACTTC; CDR3: CASSTSLAGRETQYF
J: TRBJ2-5; size: -; V: TRBV5-1; D: TRBD1; DNA: TGCGCCAGCAGCCAGGGACAGGGGAAAGAGACCCAGTACTTC; CDR3: CASSQGQGKETQYF
J: TRBJ2-2; size: -; V: TRBV7-6; D: -; DNA: TGTGCCAGCAGCTTAGGGACAGGGAGGGATTCCGGGGAGCTGTTTTTT; CDR3: CASSLGTGRDSGELFF
J: TRBJ2-3; size: -; V: TRBV5-4; D: -; DNA: TGTGCCAGCACCTCCTCCGATACGCAGTATTTT; CDR3: CASTSSDTQYF
J: TRBJ1-4; size: -; V: TRBV5-1; D: -; DNA: TGCGCCAGCAGCTTGGCGGGGAATCGGGATGAAAAACTGTTTTTT; CDR3: CASSLAGNRDEKLFF
J: TRBJ2-3; size: -; V: TRBV6-5; D: TRBD2; DNA: TGTGCCAGCAGCCCACTAGCGGGAGGAGGTACGCAGTATTTT; CDR3: CASSPLAGGGTQYF
J: TRBJ1-5; size: -; V: TRBV29-1; D: -; DNA: TGCAGCGTAAGGACAGCCACCTGGTTCCCCCAGCATTTT; CDR3: CSVRTATWFPQHF
J: TRBJ1-3; size: -; V: TRBV19; D: -; DNA: TGTGCCAGTAGGCGGGGGACTGGAAACACCATATATTTT; CDR3: CASRRGTGNTIYF
J: TRBJ2-7; size: -; V: TRBV28; D: TRBD2; DNA: TGTGCCAGCAGCCCCGGGGGGGGGTCCTACGAGCAGTACTTC; CDR3: CASSPGGGSYEQYF
J: TRBJ2-7; size: -; V: TRBV28; D: -; DNA: TGTGCCAGCAGTACTACGCCCTCCTACGAGCAGTACTTC; CDR3: CASSTTPSYEQYF
J: TRBJ1-3; size: -; V: TRBV2; D: -; DNA: TGTGCCAGCAGGGGCCATTTCTCATCTGGAAACACCATATATTTT; CDR3: CASRGHFSSGNTIYF
J: TRBJ1-2; size: -; V: TRBV12-3/TRBV12-4; D: TRBD1; DNA: TGTGCCAGCAGCCCCCGGACAGGCTATGGCTACACCTTC; CDR3: CASSPRTGYGYTF
J: TRBJ1-6; size: -; V: TRBV27; D: TRBD1; DNA: TGTGCCAGCAGTTTTGGGGGGACAGGAACCTATAATTCACCCCTCCACTTT; CDR3: CASSFGGTGTYNSPLHF
J: TRBJ1-6; size: -; V: TRBV2; D: -; DNA: TGTGCCAGCAGTGGGGCCCCCGGATCCCTTAATTCACCCCTCCACTTT; CDR3: CASSGAPGSLNSPLHF
J: TRBJ2-5; size: -; V: TRBV7-2; D: TRBD2; DNA: TGTGCCAGCAGCCTAAAACTAGCGGGGGGGCAAGAGACCCAGTACTTC; CDR3: CASSLKLAGGQETQYF
J: TRBJ2-1; size: once; V: TRBV14; D: TRBD2; DNA: TGTGCCAGCAGCCGAATGGCTAGCGGAACGAGCGAGCAGTTCTTC; CDR3: CASSRMASGTSEQFF
J: TRBJ1-1; size: -; V: TRBV9; D: -; DNA: TGTGCCAGCAGCGTCGGGGGATTAACGAACACTGAAGCTTTCTTT; CDR3: CASSVGGLTNTEAFF
J: TRBJ1-4; size: -; V: TRBV14; D: -; DNA: TGTGCCAGCAGCCAAGAGGCAGGGGATAATGAAAAACTGTTTTTT; CDR3: CASSQEAGDNEKLFF
J: TRBJ1-2; size: -; V: TRBV7-2; D: TRBD1; DNA: TGTGCCAGCAGCTTAGGACAGGGGAGGAGCTATGGCTACACCTTC; CDR3: CASSLGQGRSYGYTF
J: TRBJ2-7; size: -; V: TRBV28; D: TRBD2; DNA: TGTGCCAGCAGCGCCCACGCGGGGGTCCCCTCCTACGAGCAGTACTTC; CDR3: CASSAHAGVPSYEQYF
J: TRBJ1-2; size: -; V: TRBV28; D: -; DNA: TGTGCCAGCATCCAAACCGCGAGCCTGGGCTTCTATGGCTACACCTTC; CDR3: CASIQTASLGFYGYTF
J: TRBJ2-7; size: -; V: TRBV5-6; D: -; DNA: TGTGCCAGCAGCTTGGGGGAAGTACAGGCCTCCTACGAGCAGTACTTC; CDR3: CASSLGEVQASYEQYF
J: TRBJ2-7; size: -; V: TRBV6-5; D: -; DNA: TGTGCCAGCAGTTACTCAAAACAGGGTCCCTACGAGCAGTACTTC; CDR3: CASSYSKQGPYEQYF
J: TRBJ1-6; size: -; V: TRBV5-1; D: TRBD1; DNA: TGCGCCAGCAGCTTGCCGGGACAGGGTTTAAATTCACCCCTCCACTTT; CDR3: CASSLPGQGLNSPLHF
J: TRBJ2-4; size: once; V: TRBV27; D: -; DNA: TGTGCCAGCAGTTTATGGGGAGGCGGCAAAAACATTCAGTACTTC; CDR3: CASSLWGGGKNIQYF
J: TRBJ2-7; size: -; V: TRBV6-5; D: TRBD1; DNA: TGTGCCATCAATCGACAGGGGAAGGGCCCGGACGAGCAGTACTTC; CDR3: CAINRQGKGPDEQYF
J: TRBJ2-3; size: -; V: TRBV10-1; D: TRBD1; DNA: TGCGCCAGCAGTGAGGAGGGGGCGACAGATACGCAGTATTTT; CDR3: CASSEEGATDTQYF
J: TRBJ1-2; size: -; V: TRBV15; D: TRBD1; DNA: TGTGCCACGGGACAGGGTTTCGGCTACACCTTC; CDR3: CATGQGFGYTF
J: TRBJ2-1; size: -; V: TRBV9; D: -; DNA: TGTGCCAGCAGCGTAGGGGCGGAGGGGTTCCTAGCGCCGAGCTCCTACAATGAGCAGTTCTTC; CDR3: CASSVGAEGFLAPSSYNEQFF
J: TRBJ2-1; size: -; V: TRBV7-3; D: TRBD2; DNA: TGTGCCAGCAGCTTAACCTCGACTAGCGGGAGAACGAATGAGCAGTTCTTC; CDR3: CASSLTSTSGRTNEQFF
J: TRBJ2-7; size: -; V: TRBV28; D: TRBD2; DNA: TGTGCCAGCAGCCACCCTAGCGGGACCTACGAGCAGTACTTC; CDR3: CASSHPSGTYEQYF
J: TRBJ1-5; size: -; V: TRBV3-1/TRBV3-2; D: -; DNA: TGTGCCAGCAGCCAACAGGGCAATCAGCCCCAGCATTTT; CDR3: CASSQQGNQPQHF
J: TRBJ1-4; size: -; V: TRBV3-1/TRBV3-2; D: -; DNA: TGTGCCAGCAGCCAGGTGGTCGGAACTAATGAAAAACTGTTTTTT; CDR3: CASSQVVGTNEKLFF
J: TRBJ2-1; size: -; V: TRBV4-2; D: TRBD2; DNA: TGTGCCAGCAGCCAATCGAGGACTAGCGGTTACAATGAGCAGTTCTTC; CDR3: CASSQSRTSGYNEQFF
J: TRBJ1-1; size: -; V: TRBV7-9; D: TRBD1; DNA: TGTGCCAGCAGCACCCGAGACAGGGGTACTGAAGCTTTCTTT; CDR3: CASSTRDRGTEAFF
J: TRBJ2-1; size: -; V: TRBV6-4; D: TRBD2; DNA: TGTGCCAGCAGTGACTCGAGAGCGGGGCCCCCATTTAATGAGCAGTTCTTC; CDR3: CASSDSRAGPPFNEQFF
J: TRBJ1-1; size: -; V: TRBV2; D: -; DNA: TGTGCCAGCCTTTCGGCGGTGAACACTGAAGCTTTCTTT; CDR3: CASLSAVNTEAFF
J: TRBJ2-5; size: -; V: TRBV4-1; D: -; DNA: TGCGCCAGCAGCCAAGACTTTGAGACCCAGTACTTC; CDR3: CASSQDFETQYF
J: TRBJ1-6; size: few; V: TRBV28; D: TRBD1; DNA: TGTGCCAGCATTCCCGCACCGGGGACAGCTTATTCACCCCTCCACTTT; CDR3: CASIPAPGTAYSPLHF
J: TRBJ1-1; size: -; V: TRBV4-3; D: TRBD1; DNA: TGCGCCAGCAGCCAAGATAATTTGGGGACAGAGGGCCCTGAAGCTTTCTTT; CDR3: CASSQDNLGTEGPEAFF
J: TRBJ1-1; size: -; V: TRBV2; D: TRBD1; DNA: TGTGCCAGCAGTAACGGACAGGGGAAATCTGAAGCTTTCTTT; CDR3: CASSNGQGKSEAFF